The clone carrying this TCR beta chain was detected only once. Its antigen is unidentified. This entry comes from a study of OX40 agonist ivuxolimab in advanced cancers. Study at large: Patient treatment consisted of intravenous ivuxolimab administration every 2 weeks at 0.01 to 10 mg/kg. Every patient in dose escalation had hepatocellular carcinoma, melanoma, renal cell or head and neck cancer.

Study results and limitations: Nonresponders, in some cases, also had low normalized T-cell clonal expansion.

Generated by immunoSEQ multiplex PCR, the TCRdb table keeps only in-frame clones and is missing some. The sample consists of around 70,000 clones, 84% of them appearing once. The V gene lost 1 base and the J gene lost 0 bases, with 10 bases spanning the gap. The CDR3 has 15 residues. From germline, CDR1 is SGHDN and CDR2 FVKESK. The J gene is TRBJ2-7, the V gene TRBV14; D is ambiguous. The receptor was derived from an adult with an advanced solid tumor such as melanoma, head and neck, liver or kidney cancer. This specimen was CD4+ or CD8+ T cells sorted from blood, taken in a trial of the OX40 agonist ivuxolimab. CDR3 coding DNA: TGTGCCAGCAGCCAAGCAACTTCCAACTCCTACGAGCAGTACTTC. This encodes CASSQATSNSYEQYF.